This T cell receptor (beta chain) originates from a study of T cells after yellow fever vaccination. Study outcomes and limitations: The booster saw the reappearance of most primary-vaccination clones (around 95% CD4, about 85% CD8).

TCRdb fed the 5' RACE reads into MiXCR, producing one record per CDR3 protein. This table holds approximately 300,000 distinct CDR3 sequences, about 10% found once. Germline lookup yields CDR1 SGHVS and CDR2 FNYEAQ. The V gene end was trimmed by 4 bases and the J gene end by 1 base; junction bases not matched to a gene: 3. There are 15 residues in the CDR3. Worth noting for this clonotype: The target antigen is unknown.

This clonotype originated in a man aged 18 to 29 who received the YFV17D yellow fever vaccine. This sequence joins TRBV7-6 and TRBJ2-4; 8 nucleotides align to TRBD2. The specimen was CD4+ T cells sorted from PBMCs, collected 45 days after the yellow fever booster vaccination. The CDR3 protein is CASSSGGTAKNIQYF. As DNA, the CDR3 is TGTGCCAGCAGCTCGGGGGGGACCGCCAAAAACATTCAGTACTTC.